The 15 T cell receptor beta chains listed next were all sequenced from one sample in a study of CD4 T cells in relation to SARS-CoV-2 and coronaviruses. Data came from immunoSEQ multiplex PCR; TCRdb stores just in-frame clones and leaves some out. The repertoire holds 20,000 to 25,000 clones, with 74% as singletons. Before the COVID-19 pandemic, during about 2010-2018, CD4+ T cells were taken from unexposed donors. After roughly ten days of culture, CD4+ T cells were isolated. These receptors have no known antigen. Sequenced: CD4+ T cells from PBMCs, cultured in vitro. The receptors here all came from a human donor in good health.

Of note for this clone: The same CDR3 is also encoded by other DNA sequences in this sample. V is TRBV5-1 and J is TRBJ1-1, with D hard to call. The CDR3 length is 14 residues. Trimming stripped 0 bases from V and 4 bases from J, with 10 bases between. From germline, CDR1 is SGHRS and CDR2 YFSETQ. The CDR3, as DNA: TGCGCCAGCAGCTTGGGAACAGAGAGCACTGAAGCTTTCTTT. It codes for CASSLGTESTEAFF. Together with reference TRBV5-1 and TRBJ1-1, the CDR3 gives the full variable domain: KAGVTQTPRYLIKTRGQQVTLSCSPISGHRSVSWYQQTPGQGLQFLFEYFSETQRNKGNFPGRFSGRQFSNSRSEMNVSTLELGDSALYLCASSLGTESTEAFFGQGTRLTVV.

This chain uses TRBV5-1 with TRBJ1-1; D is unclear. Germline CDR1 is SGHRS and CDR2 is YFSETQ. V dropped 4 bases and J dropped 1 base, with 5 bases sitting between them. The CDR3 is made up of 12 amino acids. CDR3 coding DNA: TGCGCCAGCAGCGATTGGAACACTGAAGCTTTCTTT. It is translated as CASSDWNTEAFF.

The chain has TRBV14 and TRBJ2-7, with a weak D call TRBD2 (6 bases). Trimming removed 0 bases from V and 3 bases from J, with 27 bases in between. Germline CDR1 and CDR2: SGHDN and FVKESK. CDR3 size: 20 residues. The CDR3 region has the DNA TGTGCCAGCAGCCAAGATCGGAGGGCAGGGTCGGTACGCGGTATCTACGAGCAGTACTTC. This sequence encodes CASSQDRRAGSVRGIYEQYF.

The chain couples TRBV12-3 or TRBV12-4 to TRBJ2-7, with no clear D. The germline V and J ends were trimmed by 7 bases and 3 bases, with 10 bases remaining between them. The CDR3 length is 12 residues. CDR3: CASTLGNYEQYF. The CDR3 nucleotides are TGTGCCAGCACCCTAGGGAACTACGAGCAGTACTTC.

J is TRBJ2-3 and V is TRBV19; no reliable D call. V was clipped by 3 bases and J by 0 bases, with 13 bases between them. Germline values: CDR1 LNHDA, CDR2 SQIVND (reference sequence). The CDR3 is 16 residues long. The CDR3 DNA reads TGTGCCAGTAGTATGTCCCGCGGAATTAGCACAGATACGCAGTATTTT. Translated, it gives CASSMSRGISTDTQYF.

The CDR3 loop is CATSDQGTSEQETQYF. In DNA form, the CDR3 reads TGTGCCACCAGTGACCAAGGGACTAGCGAACAAGAGACCCAGTACTTC. The chain links TRBV24-1 to TRBJ2-5; 10 bases fit TRBD2. Trimming took 4 bases from V and 2 from J; bases not matched to a gene: 6. The CDR3 runs to 16 residues. CDR1 and CDR2 (germline): KGHDR, SFDVKD.

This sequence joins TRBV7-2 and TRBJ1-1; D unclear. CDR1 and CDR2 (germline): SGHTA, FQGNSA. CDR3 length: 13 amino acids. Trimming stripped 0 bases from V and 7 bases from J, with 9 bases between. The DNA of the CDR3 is TGTGCCAGCAGCTTAGCCGTCGAACTTGAAGCTTTCTTT. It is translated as CASSLAVELEAFF.

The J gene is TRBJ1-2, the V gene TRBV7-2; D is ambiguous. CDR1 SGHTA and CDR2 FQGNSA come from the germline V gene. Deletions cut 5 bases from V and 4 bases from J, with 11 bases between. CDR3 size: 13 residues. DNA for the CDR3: TGTGCCAGCAGCGCTTGGGAATCCTATGGCTACACCTTC. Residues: CASSAWESYGYTF.

CDR3 sequence: CASSLQGSGGDTQYF. DNA for the CDR3: TGTGCCAGCAGCTTACAAGGTTCCGGGGGCGATACGCAGTATTTT. This rearrangement joins TRBV7-3 to TRBJ2-3; D tentatively fits TRBD1 or TRBD2 (6 bases each). The CDR3 runs 15 residues. The V end was cut by 2 bases, the J end by 6 bases, with 15 bases between. Germline V gene lookup returns CDR1 SGHTA and CDR2 FQGTGA.

The CDR3 coding sequence is TGTGCCAGCAGCTTAGCTCCCTCCAGCTCCTACGAGCAGTACTTC. Translated: CASSLAPSSSYEQYF. The rearrangement joins TRBV7-2 to TRBJ2-7, with D hard to call. The germline V gene encodes CDR1 SGHTA and CDR2 FQGNSA. Trimming cost V 0 bases and J 0 bases, with 9 bases left between them. CDR3 length: 15 residues.

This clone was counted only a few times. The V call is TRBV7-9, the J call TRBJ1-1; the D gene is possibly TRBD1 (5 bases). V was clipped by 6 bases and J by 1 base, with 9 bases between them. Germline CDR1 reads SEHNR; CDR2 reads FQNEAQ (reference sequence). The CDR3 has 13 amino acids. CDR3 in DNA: TGTGCCAGCAGGCCAGGGACGAACACTGAAGCTTTCTTT. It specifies CASRPGTNTEAFF.

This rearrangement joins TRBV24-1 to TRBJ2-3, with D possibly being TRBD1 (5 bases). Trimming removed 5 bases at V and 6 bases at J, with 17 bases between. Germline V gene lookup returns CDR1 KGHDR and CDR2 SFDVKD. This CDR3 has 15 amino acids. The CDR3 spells CATSVWQGTEDTQYF. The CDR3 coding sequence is TGTGCCACCAGTGTGTGGCAGGGTACGGAGGATACGCAGTATTTT.

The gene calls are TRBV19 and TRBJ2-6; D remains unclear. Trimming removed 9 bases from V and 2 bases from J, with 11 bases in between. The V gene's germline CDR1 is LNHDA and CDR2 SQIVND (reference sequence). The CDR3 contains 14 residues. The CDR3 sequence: CASTVLAGANVLTF. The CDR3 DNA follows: TGTGCCAGCACGGTCTTGGCTGGGGCCAACGTCCTGACTTTC.

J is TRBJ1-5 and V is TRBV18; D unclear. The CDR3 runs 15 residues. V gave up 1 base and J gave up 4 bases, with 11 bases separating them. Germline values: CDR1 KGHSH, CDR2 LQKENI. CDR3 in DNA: TGTGCCAGCTCACCACGGGGAGACGGTAATCAGCCCCAGCATTTT. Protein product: CASSPRGDGNQPQHF.

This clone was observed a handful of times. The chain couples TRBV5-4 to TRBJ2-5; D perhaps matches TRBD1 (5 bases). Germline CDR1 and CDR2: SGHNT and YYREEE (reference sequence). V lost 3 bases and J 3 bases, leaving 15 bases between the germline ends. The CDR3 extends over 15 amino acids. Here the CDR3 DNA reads TGTGCCAGCAGCTCCCGACAGCAGAACAAAGAGACCCAGTACTTC. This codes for CASSSRQQNKETQYF.